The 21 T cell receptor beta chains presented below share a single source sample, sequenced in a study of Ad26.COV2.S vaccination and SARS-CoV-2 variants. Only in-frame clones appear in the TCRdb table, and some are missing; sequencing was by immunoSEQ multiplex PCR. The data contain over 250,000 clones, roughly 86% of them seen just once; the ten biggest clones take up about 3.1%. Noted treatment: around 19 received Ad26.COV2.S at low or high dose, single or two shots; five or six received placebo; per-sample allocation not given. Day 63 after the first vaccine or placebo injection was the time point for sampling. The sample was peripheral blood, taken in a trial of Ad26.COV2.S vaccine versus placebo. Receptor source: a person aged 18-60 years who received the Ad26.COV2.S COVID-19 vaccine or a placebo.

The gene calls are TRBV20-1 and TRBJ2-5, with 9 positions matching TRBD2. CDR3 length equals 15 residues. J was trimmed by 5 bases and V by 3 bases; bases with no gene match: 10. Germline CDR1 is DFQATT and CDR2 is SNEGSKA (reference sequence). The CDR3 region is CSASGGGAGWETQYF. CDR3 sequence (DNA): TGCAGTGCTAGTGGCGGGGGGGCCGGTTGGGAGACCCAGTACTTC.

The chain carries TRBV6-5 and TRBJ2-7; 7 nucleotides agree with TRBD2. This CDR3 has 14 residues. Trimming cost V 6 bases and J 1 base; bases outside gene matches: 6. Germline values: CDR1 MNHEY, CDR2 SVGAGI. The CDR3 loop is CASSREVLSYEQYF. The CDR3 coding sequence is TGTGCCAGCAGCCGGGAGGTCCTTTCCTACGAGCAGTACTTC.

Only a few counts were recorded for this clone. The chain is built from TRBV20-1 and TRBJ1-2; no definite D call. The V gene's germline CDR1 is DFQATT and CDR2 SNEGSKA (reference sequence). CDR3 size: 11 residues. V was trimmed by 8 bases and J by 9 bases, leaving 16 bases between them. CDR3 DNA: TGCAGTTACTACGATGGCTTTAGCTACACCTTC. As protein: CSYYDGFSYTF.

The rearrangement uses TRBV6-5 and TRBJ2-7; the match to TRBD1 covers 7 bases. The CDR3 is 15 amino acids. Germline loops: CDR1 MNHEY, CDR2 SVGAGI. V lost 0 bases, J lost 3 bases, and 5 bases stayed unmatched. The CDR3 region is CASSYSGRQGYEQYF. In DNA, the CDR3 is TGTGCCAGCAGTTACTCGGGTCGACAGGGCTACGAGCAGTACTTC.

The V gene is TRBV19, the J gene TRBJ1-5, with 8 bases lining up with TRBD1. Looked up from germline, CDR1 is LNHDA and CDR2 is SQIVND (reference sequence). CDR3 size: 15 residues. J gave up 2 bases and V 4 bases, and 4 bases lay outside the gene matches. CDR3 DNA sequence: TGTGCCAGTAGTACCCTGGGACAGGGCAATCAGCCCCAGCATTTT. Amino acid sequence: CASSTLGQGNQPQHF.

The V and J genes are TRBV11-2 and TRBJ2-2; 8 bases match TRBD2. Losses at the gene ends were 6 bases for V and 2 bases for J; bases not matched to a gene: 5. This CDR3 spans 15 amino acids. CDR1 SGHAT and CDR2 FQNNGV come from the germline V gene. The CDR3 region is CASRASGRNTGELFF. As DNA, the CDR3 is TGTGCCAGCAGGGCCAGCGGGAGAAACACCGGGGAGCTGTTTTTT. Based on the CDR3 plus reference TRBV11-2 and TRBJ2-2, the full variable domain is EAGVAQSPRYKIIEKRQSVAFWCNPISGHATLYWYQQILGQGPKLLIQFQNNGVVDDSQLPKDRFSAERLKGVDSTLKIQPAKLEDSAVYLCASRASGRNTGELFFGEGSRLTVL.

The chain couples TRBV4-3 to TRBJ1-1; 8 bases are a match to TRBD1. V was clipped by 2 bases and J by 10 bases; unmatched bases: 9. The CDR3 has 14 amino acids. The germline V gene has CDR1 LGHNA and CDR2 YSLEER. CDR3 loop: CASSQLRQGPGAFF. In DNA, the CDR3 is TGCGCCAGCAGCCAATTAAGACAGGGGCCGGGAGCTTTCTTT.

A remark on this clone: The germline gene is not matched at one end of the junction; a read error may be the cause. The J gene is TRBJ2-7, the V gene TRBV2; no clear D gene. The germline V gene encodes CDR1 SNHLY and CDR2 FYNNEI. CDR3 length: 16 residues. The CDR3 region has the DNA TGTGCCAGCAGCGAAGCAAATAGGATAAGAGCCTACGAGCAGTACTTC. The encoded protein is CASSEANRIRAYEQYF. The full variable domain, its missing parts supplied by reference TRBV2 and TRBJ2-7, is EPEVTQTPSHQVTQMGQEVILRCVPISNHLYFYWYRQILGQKVEFLVSFYNNEISEKSEIFDDQFSVERPDGSNFTLKIRSTKLEDSAMYFCASSEANRIRAYEQYFGPGTRLTVT.

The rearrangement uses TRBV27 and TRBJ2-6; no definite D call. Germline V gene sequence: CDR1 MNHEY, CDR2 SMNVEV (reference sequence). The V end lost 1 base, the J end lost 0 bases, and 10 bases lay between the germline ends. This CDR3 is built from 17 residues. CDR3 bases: TGTGCCAGCAGTTTATTGCTGAAGAGCTCTGGGGCCAACGTCCTGACTTTC. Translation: CASSLLLKSSGANVLTF.

As DNA, the CDR3 is TGTGCCAGCAGCATAAGCGGGAGTATTGATACGCAGTATTTT. Encoded protein: CASSISGSIDTQYF. The chain links TRBV7-9 to TRBJ2-3; 8 bases are shared with TRBD2. Trimming cost V 5 bases and J 6 bases; bases outside gene matches: 7. Germline V gene lookup returns CDR1 SEHNR and CDR2 FQNEAQ (reference sequence). There are 14 residues in the CDR3.

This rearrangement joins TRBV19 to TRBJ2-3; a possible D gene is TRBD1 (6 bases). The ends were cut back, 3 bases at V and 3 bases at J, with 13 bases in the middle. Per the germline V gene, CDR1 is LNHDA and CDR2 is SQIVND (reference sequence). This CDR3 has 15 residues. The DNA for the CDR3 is TGTGCCAGTAGTATTTGGGGGCGCGTGACAGATACGCAGTATTTT. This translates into CASSIWGRVTDTQYF.

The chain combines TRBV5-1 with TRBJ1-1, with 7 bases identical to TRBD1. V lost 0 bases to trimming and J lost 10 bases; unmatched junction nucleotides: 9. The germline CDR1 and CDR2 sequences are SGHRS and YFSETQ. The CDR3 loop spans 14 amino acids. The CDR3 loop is CASSLETGARGAFF. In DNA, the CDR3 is TGCGCCAGCAGCTTGGAAACAGGGGCCAGGGGAGCTTTCTTT.

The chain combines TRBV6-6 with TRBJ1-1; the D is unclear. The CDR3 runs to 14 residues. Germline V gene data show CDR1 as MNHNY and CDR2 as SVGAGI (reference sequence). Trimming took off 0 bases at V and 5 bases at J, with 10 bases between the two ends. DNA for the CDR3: TGTGCCAGCAGTTACTCGAATCCGGGTACTGAAGCTTTCTTT. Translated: CASSYSNPGTEAFF.

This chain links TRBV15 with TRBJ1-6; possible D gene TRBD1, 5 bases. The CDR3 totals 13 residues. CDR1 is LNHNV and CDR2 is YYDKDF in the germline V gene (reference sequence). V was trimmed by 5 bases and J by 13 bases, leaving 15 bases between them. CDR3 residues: CATSPRFDSPLHF. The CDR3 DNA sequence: TGTGCCACCAGCCCAAGGTTCGACAGTCCCCTCCACTTT.

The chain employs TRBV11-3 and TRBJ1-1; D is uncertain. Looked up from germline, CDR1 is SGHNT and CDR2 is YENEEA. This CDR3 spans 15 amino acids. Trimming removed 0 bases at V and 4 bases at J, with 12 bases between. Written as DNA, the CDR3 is TGTGCCAGCAGCTTAGAGGGGTCAGATCCCACTGAAGCTTTCTTT. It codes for CASSLEGSDPTEAFF.

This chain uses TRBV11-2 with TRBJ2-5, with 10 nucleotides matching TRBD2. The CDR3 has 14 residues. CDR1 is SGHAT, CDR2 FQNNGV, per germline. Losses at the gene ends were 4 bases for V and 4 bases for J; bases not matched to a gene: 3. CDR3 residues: CASSSGLALETQYF. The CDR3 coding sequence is TGTGCCAGCAGCTCGGGACTAGCGTTAGAGACCCAGTACTTC.

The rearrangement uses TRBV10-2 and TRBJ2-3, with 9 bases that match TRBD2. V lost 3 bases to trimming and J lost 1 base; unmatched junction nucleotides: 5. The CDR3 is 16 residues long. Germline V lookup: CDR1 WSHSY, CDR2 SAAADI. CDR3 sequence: CASSDGIAGGTDTQYF. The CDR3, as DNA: TGCGCCAGCAGTGACGGGATAGCGGGGGGCACAGATACGCAGTATTTT.

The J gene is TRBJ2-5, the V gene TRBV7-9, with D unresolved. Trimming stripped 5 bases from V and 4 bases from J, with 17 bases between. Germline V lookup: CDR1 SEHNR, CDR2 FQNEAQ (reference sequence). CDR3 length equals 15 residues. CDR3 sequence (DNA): TGTGCCAGCAGCCGATTAGCAGTCGGCCGAGAGACCCAGTACTTC. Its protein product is CASSRLAVGRETQYF.

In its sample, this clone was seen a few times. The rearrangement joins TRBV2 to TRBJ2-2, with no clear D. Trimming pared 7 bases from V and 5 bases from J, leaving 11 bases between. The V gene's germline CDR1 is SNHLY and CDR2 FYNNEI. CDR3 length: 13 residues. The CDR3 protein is CASTREETGELFF. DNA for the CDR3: TGTGCCAGCACTCGAGAGGAGACCGGGGAGCTGTTTTTT.

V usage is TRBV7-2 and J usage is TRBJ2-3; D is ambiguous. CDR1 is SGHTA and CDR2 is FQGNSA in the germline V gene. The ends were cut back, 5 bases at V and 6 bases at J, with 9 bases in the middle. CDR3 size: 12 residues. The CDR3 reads CASSPSGDTQYF. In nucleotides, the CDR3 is TGTGCCAGCAGCCCGAGTGGCGATACGCAGTATTTT.

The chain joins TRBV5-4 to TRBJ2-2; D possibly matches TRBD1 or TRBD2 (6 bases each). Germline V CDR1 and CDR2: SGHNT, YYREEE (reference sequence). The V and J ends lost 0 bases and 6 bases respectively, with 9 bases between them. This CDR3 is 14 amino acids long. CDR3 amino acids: CASSLERGAGELFF. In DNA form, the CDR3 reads TGTGCCAGCAGCTTGGAGAGGGGGGCCGGGGAGCTGTTTTTT.